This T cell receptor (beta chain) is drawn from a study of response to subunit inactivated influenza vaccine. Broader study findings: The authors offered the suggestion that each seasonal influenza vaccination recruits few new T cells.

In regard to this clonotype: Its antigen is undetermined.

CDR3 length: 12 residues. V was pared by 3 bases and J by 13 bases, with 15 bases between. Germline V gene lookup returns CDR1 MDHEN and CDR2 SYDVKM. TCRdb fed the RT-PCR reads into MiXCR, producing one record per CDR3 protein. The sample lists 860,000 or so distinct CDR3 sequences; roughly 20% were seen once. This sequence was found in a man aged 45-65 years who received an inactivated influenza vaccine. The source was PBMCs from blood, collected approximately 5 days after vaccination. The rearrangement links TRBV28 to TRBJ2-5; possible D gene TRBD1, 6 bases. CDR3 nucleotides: TGTGCCAGCAGTTTCAGGGGTTACGGTCCGTACTTC. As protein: CASSFRGYGPYF.